This T cell receptor beta chain was identified during a study of graft-versus-host responses after intestinal transplantation. The wider study: Tacrolimus and steroids were given for around three years to all recipients after anti-thymocyte globulin induction.

Assay: immunoSEQ multiplex PCR; the TCRdb copy retains only in-frame clones and omits some. This sample yields about 85,000 clones, of which about 91% are seen a single time; 7.6% belongs to the top ten. CDR1 is SQVTM, CDR2 ANQGSEA, per germline. The V segment lost 1 base and the J segment 2 bases; nucleotides outside the gene matches: 8. This CDR3 is built from 15 residues. Comment on this clone: Antigen specificity is unknown.

The sample was unstimulated CD8+ T cells sorted from spleen or lymph node cells, taken before transplant. The chain is built from TRBV29-1 and TRBJ2-7; 7 bases align to TRBD2. The receptor was isolated from a human donor who was the organ donor for an intestinal transplant. CDR3 DNA: TGCAGCGTTGAAGTTGTGGGAGGGCCTCCCTACGAGCAGTACTTC. Residues: CSVEVVGGPPYEQYF.